This T cell receptor beta chain was sequenced for a study of OX40 agonist ivuxolimab in advanced cancers. General study results and limits: Both blood CD4+ and CD8+ T cells showed clonal growth by week 6 at 0.1 to 3.0 mg/kg.

TCRdb's table, derived via immunoSEQ multiplex PCR, lists solely in-frame clones and lacks some. The sample lists approximately 18,000 clones, 83% occurring once. Blood draws occurred at baseline, cycle 4 day 1, and cycle 7 day 1. On this clone: Its antigen is still unknown.

With V trimmed by 4 bases and J by 1 base, 2 bases remained unmatched. The germline gives CDR1 LNHDA, CDR2 SQIVND (reference sequence). The CDR3 covers 14 residues. The TCR sequence derives from an adult with an advanced solid tumor such as melanoma, head and neck, liver or kidney cancer. The chain carries TRBV19 and TRBJ2-7; 9 bases align to TRBD1. This specimen consisted of CD4+ or CD8+ T cells sorted from blood, obtained in a trial of the OX40 agonist ivuxolimab. CDR3 in amino acids: CASSSGQGSYEQYF. The CDR3 DNA reads as TGTGCCAGTAGTAGCGGACAGGGGTCCTACGAGCAGTACTTC.